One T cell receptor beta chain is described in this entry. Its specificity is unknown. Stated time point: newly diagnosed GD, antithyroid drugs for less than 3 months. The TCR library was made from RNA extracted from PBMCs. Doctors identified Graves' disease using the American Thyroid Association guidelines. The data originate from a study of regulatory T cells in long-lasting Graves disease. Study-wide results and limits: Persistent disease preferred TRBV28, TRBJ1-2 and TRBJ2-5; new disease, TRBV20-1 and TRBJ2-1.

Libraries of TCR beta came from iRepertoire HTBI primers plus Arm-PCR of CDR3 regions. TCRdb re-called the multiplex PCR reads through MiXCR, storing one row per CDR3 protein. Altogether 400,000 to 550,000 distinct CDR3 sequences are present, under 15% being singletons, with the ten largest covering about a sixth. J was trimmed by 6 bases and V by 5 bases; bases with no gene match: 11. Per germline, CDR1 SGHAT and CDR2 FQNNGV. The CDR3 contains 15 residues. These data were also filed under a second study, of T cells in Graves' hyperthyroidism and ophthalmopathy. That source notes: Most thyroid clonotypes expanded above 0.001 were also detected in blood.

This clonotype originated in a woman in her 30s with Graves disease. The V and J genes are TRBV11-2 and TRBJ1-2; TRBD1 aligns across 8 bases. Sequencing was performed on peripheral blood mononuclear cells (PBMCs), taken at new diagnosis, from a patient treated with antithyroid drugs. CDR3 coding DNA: TGTGCCAGCAGCCTAACCCCGGACAGGGTCCATGGCTACACCTTC. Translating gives CASSLTPDRVHGYTF.